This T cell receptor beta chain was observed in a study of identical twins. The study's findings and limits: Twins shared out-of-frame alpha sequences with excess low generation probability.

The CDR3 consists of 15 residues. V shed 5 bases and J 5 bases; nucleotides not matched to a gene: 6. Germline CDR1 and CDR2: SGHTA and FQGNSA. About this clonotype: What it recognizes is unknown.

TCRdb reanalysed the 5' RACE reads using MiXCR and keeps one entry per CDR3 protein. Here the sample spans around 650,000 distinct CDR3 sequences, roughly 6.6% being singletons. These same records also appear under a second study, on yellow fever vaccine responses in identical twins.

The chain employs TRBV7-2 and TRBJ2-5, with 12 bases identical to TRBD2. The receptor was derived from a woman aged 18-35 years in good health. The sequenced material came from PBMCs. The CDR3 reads CASSIGLAGTETQYF. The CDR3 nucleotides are TGTGCCAGCAGCATCGGACTAGCGGGGACGGAGACCCAGTACTTC.